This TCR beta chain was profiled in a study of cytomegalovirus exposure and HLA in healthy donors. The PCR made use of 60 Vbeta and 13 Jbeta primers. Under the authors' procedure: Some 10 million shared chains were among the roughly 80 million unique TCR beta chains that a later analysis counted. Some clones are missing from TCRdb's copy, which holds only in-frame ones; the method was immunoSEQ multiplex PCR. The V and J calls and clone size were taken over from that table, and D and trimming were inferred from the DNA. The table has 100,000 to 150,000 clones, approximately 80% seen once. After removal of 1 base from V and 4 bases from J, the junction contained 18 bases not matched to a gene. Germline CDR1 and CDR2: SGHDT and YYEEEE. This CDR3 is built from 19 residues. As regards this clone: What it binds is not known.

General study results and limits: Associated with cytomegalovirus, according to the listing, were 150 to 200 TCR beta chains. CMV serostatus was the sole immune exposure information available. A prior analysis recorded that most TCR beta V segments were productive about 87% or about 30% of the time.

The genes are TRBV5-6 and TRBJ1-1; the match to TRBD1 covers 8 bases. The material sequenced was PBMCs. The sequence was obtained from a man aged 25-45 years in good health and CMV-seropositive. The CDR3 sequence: CASSLPGDPRTGISTEAFF. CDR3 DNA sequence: TGTGCCAGCAGCTTGCCCGGGGACCCCCGGACAGGGATCAGCACTGAAGCTTTCTTT.